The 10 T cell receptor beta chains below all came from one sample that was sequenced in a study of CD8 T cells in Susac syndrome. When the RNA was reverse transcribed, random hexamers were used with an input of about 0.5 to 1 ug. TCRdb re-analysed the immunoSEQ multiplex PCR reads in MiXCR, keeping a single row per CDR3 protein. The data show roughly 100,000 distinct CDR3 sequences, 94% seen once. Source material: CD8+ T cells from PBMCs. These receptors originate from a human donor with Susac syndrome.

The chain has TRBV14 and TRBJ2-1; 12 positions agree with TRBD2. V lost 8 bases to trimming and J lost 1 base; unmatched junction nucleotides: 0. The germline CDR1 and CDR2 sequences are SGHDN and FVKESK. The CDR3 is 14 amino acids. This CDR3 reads CASGLAGSYNEQFF. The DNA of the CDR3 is TGTGCCAGCGGACTAGCGGGGTCCTACAATGAGCAGTTCTTC.

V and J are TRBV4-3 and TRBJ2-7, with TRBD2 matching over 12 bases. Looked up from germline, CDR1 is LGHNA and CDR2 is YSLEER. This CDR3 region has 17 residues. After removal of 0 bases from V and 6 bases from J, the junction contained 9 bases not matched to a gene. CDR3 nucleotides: TGCGCCAGCAGCCAAGATCTTCCGACTAGCGGGGGACTCGAGCAGTACTTC. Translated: CASSQDLPTSGGLEQYF.

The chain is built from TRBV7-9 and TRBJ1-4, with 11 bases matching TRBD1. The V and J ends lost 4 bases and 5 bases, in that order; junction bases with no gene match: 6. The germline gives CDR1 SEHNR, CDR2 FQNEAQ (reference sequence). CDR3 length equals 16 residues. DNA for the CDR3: TGTGCCAGCAGCTCCCCGGGACAGGGGGTCAATGAAAAACTGTTTTTT. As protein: CASSSPGQGVNEKLFF.

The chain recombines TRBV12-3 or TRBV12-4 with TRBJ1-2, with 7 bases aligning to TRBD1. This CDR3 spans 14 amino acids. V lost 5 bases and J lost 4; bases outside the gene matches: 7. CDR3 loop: CASSPRDRLYGYTF. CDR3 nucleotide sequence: TGTGCCAGCAGTCCGCGGGACAGACTCTATGGCTACACCTTC.

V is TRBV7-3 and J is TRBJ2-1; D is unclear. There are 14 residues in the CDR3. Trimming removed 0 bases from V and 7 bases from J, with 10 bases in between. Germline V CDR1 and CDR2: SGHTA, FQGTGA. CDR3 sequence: CASSLTGPRNEQFF. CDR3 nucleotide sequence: TGTGCCAGCAGCTTAACGGGCCCCCGAAATGAGCAGTTCTTC.

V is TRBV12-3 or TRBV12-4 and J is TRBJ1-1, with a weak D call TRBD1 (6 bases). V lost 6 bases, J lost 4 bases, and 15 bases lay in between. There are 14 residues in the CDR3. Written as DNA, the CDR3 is TGTGCCAGCAGCTCGACAGGTCTCACCACTGAAGCTTTCTTT. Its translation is CASSSTGLTTEAFF.

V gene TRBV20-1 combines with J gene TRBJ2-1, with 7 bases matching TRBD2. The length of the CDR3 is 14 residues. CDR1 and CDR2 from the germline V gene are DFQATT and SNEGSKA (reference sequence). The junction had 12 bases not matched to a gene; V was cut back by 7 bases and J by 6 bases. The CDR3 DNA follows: TGCAGTGGCACCAGTGGGGAGGGTCCCAATGAGCAGTTCTTC. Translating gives CSGTSGEGPNEQFF.

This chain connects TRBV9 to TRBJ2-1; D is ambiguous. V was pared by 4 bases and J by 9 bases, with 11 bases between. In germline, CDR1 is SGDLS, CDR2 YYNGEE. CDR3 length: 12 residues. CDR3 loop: CASSSRVGEQFF. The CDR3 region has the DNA TGTGCCAGCAGCAGTAGAGTAGGTGAGCAGTTCTTC.

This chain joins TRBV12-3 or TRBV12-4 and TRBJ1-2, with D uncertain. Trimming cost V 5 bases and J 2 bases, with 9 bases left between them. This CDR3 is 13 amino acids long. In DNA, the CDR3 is TGTGCCAGCAGTCCCGGGCGCAACTATGGCTACACCTTC. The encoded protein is CASSPGRNYGYTF.

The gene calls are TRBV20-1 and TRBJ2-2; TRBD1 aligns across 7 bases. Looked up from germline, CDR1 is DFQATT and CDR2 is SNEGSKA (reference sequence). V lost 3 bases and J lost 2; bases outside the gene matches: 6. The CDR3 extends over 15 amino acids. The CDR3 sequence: CSASPTGTNTGELFF. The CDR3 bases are TGCAGTGCTAGCCCGACAGGGACAAACACCGGGGAGCTGTTTTTT.